This TCR beta chain was observed in a study of blood T cell repertoires in COVID-19. About the study: PBMCs, B-cell-depleted T cells, or T cells provided the cDNA or gDNA that made up the material.

Germline CDR1 reads WSHSY; CDR2 reads SAAADI. The CDR3 contains 14 residues. V trimming: 6 bases; J trimming: 7 bases; junction bases outside the gene matches: 9. Authors' analysis steps: By means of reference gene primer amplification, nucleated cell counts were estimated. Here immunoSEQ multiplex PCR was the method, and the copy in TCRdb shows in-frame clones only, minus some. The V and J calls and clone size come from that table; D and trimming were worked out from the DNA. The table records 250,000 or so clones, 80% to 90% of them present only once. Participants spanned ages about 18 to 90 years and resided in some 22 US areas. Each exposed participant met a COVID-19 case in the 2 weeks preceding study entry.

The chain employs TRBV10-2 and TRBJ1-5; 7 nucleotides agree with TRBD1. Sequencing was carried out using PBMCs or T cells enriched from blood (not recorded which). The TCR sequence derives from a woman aged 40 to 50 who had been exposed to COVID-19. The CDR3 coding sequence is TGCGCCAGCAGGCCAGGGGGTTCAGGCCAGCCCCAGCATTTT. Protein product: CASRPGGSGQPQHF.